This paragraph covers one TCR beta chain sequence. Its cognate antigen is unknown. This sample stems from a study of response to subunit inactivated influenza vaccine. Findings and limits, study-wide: Authors suggested each seasonal influenza vaccination recruits few new T cells.

Each CDR3 protein gets one entry after TCRdb re-called the RT-PCR reads with MiXCR. Of about 310,000 distinct CDR3 sequences in the sample, 22% were seen once. Germline V gives CDR1 SGHDT, CDR2 YYEEEE. With 3 bases removed from V and 7 bases from J, the gap between germline ends came to 11 bases. The CDR3 covers 14 residues. The sequenced sample was PBMCs from blood, obtained 21 months after vaccination. This chain joins TRBV5-6 and TRBJ1-6; TRBD1 might be the D (5 bases). This receptor was taken from a man aged 50-75 years who received an inactivated influenza vaccine. The CDR3 is CASSWGRSNSPLHF. CDR3 sequence (DNA): TGTGCCAGCAGCTGGGGACGGTCGAATTCACCCCTCCACTTT. The full variable domain, rest sourced from reference TRBV5-6 and TRBJ1-6, is DAGVTQSPTHLIKTRGQQVTLRCSPKSGHDTVSWYQQALGQGPQFIFQYYEEEERQRGNFPDRFSGHQFPNYSSELNVNALLLGDSALYLCASSWGRSNSPLHFGNGTRLTVT.